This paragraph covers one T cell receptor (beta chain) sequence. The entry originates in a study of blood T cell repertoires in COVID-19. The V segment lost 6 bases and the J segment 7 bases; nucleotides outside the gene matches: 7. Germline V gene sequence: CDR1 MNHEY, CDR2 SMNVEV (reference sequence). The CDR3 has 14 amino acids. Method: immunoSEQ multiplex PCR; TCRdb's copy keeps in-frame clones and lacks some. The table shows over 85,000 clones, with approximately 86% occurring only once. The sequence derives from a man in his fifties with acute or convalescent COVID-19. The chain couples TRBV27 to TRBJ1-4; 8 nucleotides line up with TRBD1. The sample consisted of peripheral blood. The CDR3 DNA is TGTGCCAGCAGCCAAGACAGGGGAAGTGAAAAACTGTTTTTT. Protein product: CASSQDRGSEKLFF.